What follows describes a single T cell receptor (beta chain). The target antigen is unknown. This entry comes from a study of T cells in localized non-small cell lung cancer. Study-level results: Longer overall survival accompanied higher blood T cell density. Multi-region tumor sequencing was not done, so intratumor heterogeneity could not be excluded. Uninvolved adjacent lung had the highest recorded T cell clonality, with tumor below it. Within adjacent lung there appeared a median around 55 of the top 100 tumor clones.

Sequencing was performed with immunoSEQ multiplex PCR; in TCRdb, only in-frame clones are kept and a portion is missing. The sample comprises 20,000 to 30,000 clones, about 84% of which are singletons, and 9.5% to 10% rests with the top ten. The source material was peripheral blood, sampled before any cancer treatment. The TCR sequence derives from a man aged 40 to 70 with stage III squamous cell lung carcinoma.

The CDR3 reads CASSSDRGSNEQFF. DNA for the CDR3: TGTGCCAGCAGCTCGGACAGGGGAAGCAATGAGCAGTTCTTC. V usage is TRBV7-3 and J usage is TRBJ2-1, with 9 positions matching TRBD1. CDR1 SGHTA and CDR2 FQGTGA come from the germline V gene. Trimming at V came to 4 bases and at J to 6 bases, leaving 4 bases not matched to a gene. This CDR3 comprises 14 residues. Full variable domain (missing parts from reference TRBV7-3 and TRBJ2-1): GAGVSQTPSNKVTEKGKYVELRCDPISGHTALYWYRQSLGQGPEFLIYFQGTGAADDSGLPNDRFFAVRPEGSVSTLKIQRTERGDSAVYLCASSSDRGSNEQFFGPGTRLTVL.